This T cell receptor (beta chain) is from a study of pediatric ulcerative colitis. Germline CDR1 LGHNA, CDR2 YSLEER. Trimming removed 0 bases from V and 2 bases from J, with 10 bases in between. CDR3 size: 15 residues. The assay was immunoSEQ multiplex PCR, and TCRdb's table has in-frame clones only and misses some. This table holds approximately 60,000 clones, 86% found once. This TCR was sampled from a boy aged 5 to 17 with severe ulcerative colitis. The chain couples TRBV4-3 to TRBJ1-2; possible D gene TRBD1, 6 bases. The sample comprised blood. CDR3 nucleotide sequence: TGCGCCAGCAGCCAAGATCGGGGGCTAAACTATGGCTACACCTTC. Protein: CASSQDRGLNYGYTF.